What follows describes a single T cell receptor (beta chain). The antigen remains unidentified. This specimen comes from a study of cytomegalovirus exposure and HLA in healthy donors. Overall study context: The early release's HLA-typed donors yielded some 85 million unique TCRs. General study findings and limits: For most TCR beta V segments, an earlier analysis put the productive rate at about 87% or about 30% of the time.

CDR1 is SNHLY, CDR2 FYNNEI, per germline. The V and J ends lost 11 bases and 6 bases respectively, with 25 bases between them. CDR3 size: 15 residues. 13 Jbeta primers and 60 Vbeta primers were used for the PCR. Clones were sequenced by immunoSEQ multiplex PCR, and TCRdb holds only the in-frame ones, with some missing. The profile shows roughly 180,000 clones, around 80% of them singletons. This receptor was taken from a girl aged 2 to 10 in good health and CMV-seropositive. The chain has TRBV2 and TRBJ1-2, with a possible D match to TRBD1 (6 bases). Specimen: PBMCs. Written as DNA, the CDR3 is TGTGCCTTGCGGGCGGCGACAGGAAGACAGGATGGCTACACCTTC. Translating gives CALRAATGRQDGYTF.